The 29 T cell receptor beta chains listed next were all sequenced from one sample in a study of a mutant IDH1 vaccine in newly diagnosed glioma (dated by TCRdb to about 2021). Their cognate antigens are unknown. Library prep was done by the immunoSEQ multiplex PCR assay. As stored in TCRdb, this immuneACCESS dataset retains in-frame rearrangements with V and J assigned. A fraction of the clones does not appear; measured against another copy, unresolved V genes explain less than half of the discrepancy, and the remainder lacks a known reason. Recorded for this sample are about 54,000 clones; around 86% of them occurred a single time. The top ten hold approximately 1.5% of the sample. The time point label here, explained by the study, means: week 23, last vaccination. Each vaccine dose, consisting of 300 ug of a 20-mer mutant IDH1 peptide in Montanide, was administered subcutaneously with topical imiquimod.

The specimen was PBMCs, collected from a glioma patient whose treatment included an IDH1 peptide vaccine. These receptor sequences come from a man aged 35-49 years with glioma.

CDR3 DNA: TGTGCCAGCAGTTACGCGGGACTAGCTGAAGATACGCAGTATTTT. Residues: CASSYAGLAEDTQYF. This rearrangement joins TRBV6-5 to TRBJ2-3, with TRBD2 matching 9 bases. With V trimmed by 2 bases and J by 5 bases, 5 bases remained unmatched. CDR1 and CDR2 (germline): MNHEY, SVGAGI. The length of the CDR3 is 15 residues.

The chain is built from TRBV7-3 and TRBJ2-3; 9 bases are a match to TRBD1. CDR1 SGHTA and CDR2 FQGTGA come from the germline V gene. This CDR3 spans 14 amino acids. The ends lost 2 bases at V and 4 bases at J; junction bases unmatched: 1. DNA of the CDR3: TGTGCCAGCAGCTTAGGGGACAGGGCAGATACGCAGTATTTT. Amino acids: CASSLGDRADTQYF.

This chain connects TRBV5-6 to TRBJ2-5; TRBD2 is a possible D gene (7 bases). Germline CDR1 is SGHDT and CDR2 is YYEEEE. This CDR3 contains 14 residues. Deletions cut 0 bases from V and 5 bases from J, with 11 bases between. CDR3 sequence reads: CASSLAGGLETQYF. The CDR3 DNA follows: TGTGCCAGCAGCTTGGCCGGGGGGCTGGAGACCCAGTACTTC.

This clone was seen only a few times. This rearrangement joins TRBV4-1 to TRBJ2-5, with 9 bases identical to TRBD2. CDR1 MGHRA and CDR2 YSYEKL come from the germline V gene. After removal of 5 bases from V and 4 bases from J, the junction contained 8 bases not matched to a gene. The CDR3 loop spans 15 amino acids. The CDR3 DNA reads as TGCGCCAGCAGCTTTAGCGGGAGTCCCGGAGAGACCCAGTACTTC. As protein: CASSFSGSPGETQYF.

The genes are TRBV5-1 and TRBJ1-2; D gene uncertain. CDR1 is SGHRS and CDR2 is YFSETQ in the germline V gene. Trimming took off 8 bases at V and 2 bases at J, with 16 bases between the two ends. CDR3 size: 14 residues. The CDR3, as DNA: TGCGCCAGTTACAGCGAACCATTAAACTATGGCTACACCTTC. Translation: CASYSEPLNYGYTF.

Only one count was recorded for this clone. The chain links TRBV5-1 to TRBJ2-7; D gene ambiguous. Germline CDR1 and CDR2: SGHRS and YFSETQ. The CDR3 length is 14 residues. The ends were cut back, 0 bases at V and 2 bases at J, with 9 bases in the middle. The CDR3, as DNA: TGCGCCAGCAGCTTGGCCGGAAGTACCTACGAGCAGTACTTC. It is translated as CASSLAGSTYEQYF.

The count of this clone is one. V gene TRBV25-1 combines with J gene TRBJ1-2, with 9 bases aligning to TRBD1. V lost 7 bases, J lost 4 bases, and 4 bases stayed unmatched. The germline CDR1 and CDR2 sequences are MGHDK and SYGVNS. This CDR3 region has 13 residues. The CDR3 region has the DNA TGTGCCAGCAAAACGGGACAGGGCTATGGCTACACCTTC. Translated: CASKTGQGYGYTF.

This sequence joins TRBV5-1 and TRBJ1-2; no definite D call. CDR1 is SGHRS, CDR2 YFSETQ, per germline. The CDR3 totals 15 residues. V was pared by 4 bases and J by 5 bases, with 18 bases between. The CDR3 region is CASSPPEAASYGYTF. As DNA, the CDR3 is TGCGCCAGCAGCCCCCCCGAGGCAGCCTCTTATGGCTACACCTTC.

The V call is TRBV29-1, the J call TRBJ1-1, with 7 positions matching TRBD1. V was pared by 3 bases and J by 1 base, with 2 bases of the junction left unmatched. Germline values: CDR1 SQVTM, CDR2 ANQGSEA. There are 13 residues in the CDR3. The CDR3 sequence: CSVEGTANTEAFF. The CDR3 DNA follows: TGCAGCGTTGAGGGGACAGCGAACACTGAAGCTTTCTTT.

The chain links TRBV5-4 to TRBJ1-2; tentative D call: TRBD1 (6 bases). Trimming left V 7 bases short and J 1 base short, with 8 bases between. The CDR3 is 12 residues long. Looked up from germline, CDR1 is SGHNT and CDR2 is YYREEE (reference sequence). The CDR3 DNA follows: TGTGCCAGCGCAGGGGTTAACTATGGCTACACCTTC. It encodes CASAGVNYGYTF.

The chain recombines TRBV9 with TRBJ1-1, with 7 positions matching TRBD1. Germline trimming cut 6 bases from V and 11 bases from J; bases unmatched to any gene: 22. This CDR3 has 16 amino acids. Germline V gene lookup returns CDR1 SGDLS and CDR2 YYNGEE. CDR3 region: CASTPLFGGQHSVAFF. CDR3 nucleotides: TGTGCCAGCACCCCGTTGTTCGGGGGACAGCACTCGGTTGCTTTCTTT.

The V call is TRBV28, the J call TRBJ1-1; D may be TRBD1 (5 bases). Germline CDR1 MDHEN, CDR2 SYDVKM. CDR3 length: 15 amino acids. V was pared by 2 bases and J by 4 bases, with 14 bases between. CDR3 nucleotides: TGTGCCAGCAGTTTAGGGGCGGGAGGTGGCACTGAAGCTTTCTTT. This gives the protein CASSLGAGGGTEAFF.

The gene calls are TRBV7-2 and TRBJ2-1, with 9 bases identical to TRBD1. The CDR3 loop spans 12 amino acids. V shed 10 bases and J 7 bases; nucleotides not matched to a gene: 5. Germline V gene sequence: CDR1 SGHTA, CDR2 FQGNSA. CDR3: CATGTGRNEQFF. The CDR3 bases are TGTGCCACCGGGACAGGGAGAAATGAGCAGTTCTTC. Full variable domain (rest looked up from reference TRBV7-2 and TRBJ2-1): GAGVSQSPSNKVTEKGKDVELRCDPISGHTALYWYRQSLGQGLEFLIYFQGNSAPDKSGLPSDRFSAERTGGSVSTLTIQRTQQEDSAVYLCATGTGRNEQFFGPGTRLTVL.

This sequence joins TRBV18 and TRBJ1-1; D remains ambiguous. Germline loops: CDR1 KGHSH, CDR2 LQKENI. The V end lost 1 base, the J end lost 1 base, and 13 bases lay between the germline ends. CDR3 size: 16 residues. The CDR3 protein is CASSPRSGGPNTEAFF. CDR3 coding DNA: TGTGCCAGCTCACCACGTTCTGGAGGCCCGAACACTGAAGCTTTCTTT.

V gene TRBV7-2 combines with J gene TRBJ2-7; D is perhaps TRBD1 (5 bases). The germline V gene encodes CDR1 SGHTA and CDR2 FQGNSA. The ends were cut back, 1 base at V and 7 bases at J, with 17 bases in the middle. The CDR3 spans 15 residues. CDR3 sequence (DNA): TGTGCCAGCAGCTTAGTTTTAGGCCCGAAGGGGGAGCAGTACTTC. Amino acid sequence: CASSLVLGPKGEQYF.

The chain employs TRBV6-1 and TRBJ2-1; 8 bases are a match to TRBD2. J gave up 7 bases and V 4 bases, and 6 bases lay outside the gene matches. The germline V gene encodes CDR1 MNHNS and CDR2 SASEGT. The CDR3 has 14 amino acids. CDR3 nucleotide sequence: TGTGCCAGCAGTGTCAGCGGGAGTGGGAATGAGCAGTTCTTC. Translation: CASSVSGSGNEQFF.

This clone was found a few times. J is TRBJ2-1 and V is TRBV6-5, with 9 positions matching TRBD2. Germline values: CDR1 MNHEY, CDR2 SVGAGI. V shed 5 bases, J shed 9 bases, and the junction held 8 bases outside the gene matches. There are 14 residues in the CDR3. CDR3 DNA: TGTGCCAGCAGTCCTAGCGGGACGGGGGGTGAGCAGTTCTTC. It translates to CASSPSGTGGEQFF.

This clone was recorded once. In nucleotides, the CDR3 is TGTGCCAGCAGCCTCGGGGACGGAGTCTCCTACGAGCAGTACTTC. It codes for CASSLGDGVSYEQYF. The J gene is TRBJ2-7, the V gene TRBV5-6; either TRBD1 or TRBD2 may supply D (5 bases each). The germline V gene encodes CDR1 SGHDT and CDR2 YYEEEE. The CDR3 loop spans 15 amino acids. The V end lost 4 bases, the J end lost 0 bases, and 14 bases lay between the germline ends.

CDR3 sequence reads: CASRKDGSHYGYTF. The CDR3 region has the DNA TGTGCCAGCAGAAAAGACGGTTCACACTATGGCTACACCTTC. J is TRBJ1-2 and V is TRBV2; D remains unclear. Germline values: CDR1 SNHLY, CDR2 FYNNEI. V lost 6 bases and J lost 3, with 14 bases in between. The CDR3 extends over 14 amino acids.

The gene calls are TRBV16 and TRBJ1-4; D is unclear. This CDR3 contains 16 residues. Germline V gene sequence: CDR1 KGHSY, CDR2 FQNENV. Trimming removed 1 base at V and 8 bases at J, with 17 bases between. The CDR3 nucleotides read TGTGCCAGCAGCCAATTCCCCTCCCGTGGGGTGGAAAAACTGTTTTTT. Its protein product is CASSQFPSRGVEKLFF.

The chain has TRBV6-6 and TRBJ1-1, with 9 bases identical to TRBD1. The CDR3 loop spans 15 amino acids. The germline gives CDR1 MNHNY, CDR2 SVGAGI (reference sequence). The CDR3 DNA follows: TGTGTCACCCCTTCGGACAGGGGAGGGAAAAATGAAGCTTTCTTT. Translation gives CVTPSDRGGKNEAFF.

The chain uses TRBV30 and TRBJ2-2, with 7 positions matching TRBD2. Germline CDR1 and CDR2: GTSNPN and SVGIG (reference sequence). There are 15 residues in the CDR3. CDR3 region: CASRVWTRNTGELFF. The CDR3 region has the DNA TGTGCTTCGAGGGTCTGGACTAGGAACACCGGGGAGCTGTTTTTT.

V usage is TRBV4-1 and J usage is TRBJ2-5; 7 nucleotides align to TRBD1. The V gene's germline CDR1 is MGHRA and CDR2 YSYEKL. The CDR3 contains 15 residues. V dropped 3 bases and J dropped 1; count of bases not matched to a gene: 5. DNA of the CDR3: TGCGCCAGCAGCCAGAGGGACAGCTTCCAAGAGACCCAGTACTTC. This codes for CASSQRDSFQETQYF.

This chain uses TRBV19 with TRBJ2-7, with no clear D. CDR1 is LNHDA and CDR2 is SQIVND in the germline V gene (reference sequence). Trimming stripped 7 bases from V and 1 base from J, with 17 bases between. The CDR3 covers 15 residues. The CDR3 region has the DNA TGTGCCAGTACTAGGCAGTTAGGCTTATCCTACGAGCAGTACTTC. Encoded protein: CASTRQLGLSYEQYF.

The chain joins TRBV9 to TRBJ2-2, with TRBD1 as a possible D gene (5 bases). The germline V gene has CDR1 SGDLS and CDR2 YYNGEE. Deletions cut 5 bases from V and 1 base from J, with 9 bases between. There are 14 residues in the CDR3. The CDR3 DNA reads TGTGCCAGCAGGCTCGGACAGAACACCGGGGAGCTGTTTTTT. As protein: CASRLGQNTGELFF.

The chain employs TRBV10-3 and TRBJ2-7, with 11 bases aligning to TRBD2. CDR1 is ENHRY and CDR2 is SYGVKD in the germline V gene. CDR3 size: 13 residues. J gave up 2 bases and V 8 bases, and 2 bases lay outside the gene matches. This CDR3 reads CAISSGGTYEQYF. The CDR3 nucleotides are TGTGCCATCTCTAGCGGGGGGACCTACGAGCAGTACTTC.

This chain connects TRBV19 to TRBJ2-5; D is possibly TRBD1 (7 bases). V was clipped by 1 base and J by 4 bases, with 13 bases between them. There are 15 residues in the CDR3. Germline CDR1 is LNHDA and CDR2 is SQIVND (reference sequence). CDR3 sequence reads: CASSIGGTDGETQYF. The CDR3 nucleotides are TGTGCCAGTAGTATAGGCGGGACAGACGGAGAGACCCAGTACTTC.

This chain's CDR3 is CASSLRGLQPQHF. In DNA, the CDR3 is TGTGCCAGCAGTTTACGGGGGTTACAGCCCCAGCATTTT. The chain uses TRBV28 and TRBJ1-5; weak D call: TRBD1 (5 bases). CDR1 is MDHEN, CDR2 SYDVKM, per germline. The CDR3 covers 13 residues. The V gene lost 2 bases and the J gene lost 7 bases, with 9 bases spanning the gap.

This clone was counted once. The chain joins TRBV7-9 to TRBJ2-3, with 12 bases aligning to TRBD2. This CDR3 region has 18 residues. Germline V gives CDR1 SEHNR, CDR2 FQNEAQ (reference sequence). V dropped 2 bases and J dropped 0; count of bases not matched to a gene: 6. CDR3 sequence reads: CASSLIGLAGRSTDTQYF. The CDR3 nucleotides read TGTGCCAGCAGCTTAATCGGACTAGCGGGACGGAGCACAGATACGCAGTATTTT. The full variable domain, with the rest looked up from reference TRBV7-9 and TRBJ2-3, is DTGVSQNPRHKITKRGQNVTFRCDPISEHNRLYWYRQTLGQGPEFLTYFQNEAQLEKSRLLSDRFSAERPKGSFSTLEIQRTEQGDSAMYLCASSLIGLAGRSTDTQYFGPGTRLTVL.